A single sample gave rise to the 31 T cell receptor beta chains below, sequenced in a study of T cell responses to AZD1222 COVID-19 vaccine (dated by TCRdb to the early 2020s). The intended sense of this specimen's time point label: baseline before first vaccination. Library creation used the immunoSEQ multiplex PCR assay. In its TCRdb copy, this immuneACCESS table keeps in-frame sequences only and misses some clones. Where compared with another copy, unresolved V genes explain less than half of these, and the others have no known cause. This sample gives 80,000 to 100,000 clones in total; approximately 90% of them show up just once. 7.5% of the sample belongs to the ten largest clones. Material: peripheral blood, obtained on day 0 of AZD1222 vaccination. The receptors derive from an adult in good health.

This clone has a single count. The chain joins TRBV30 to TRBJ2-1; tentative D call: TRBD2 (7 bases). The CDR3 extends over 15 amino acids. With 1 base removed from V and 3 bases from J, the gap between germline ends came to 13 bases. Germline-derived CDR1 and CDR2 are GTSNPN and SVGIG (reference sequence). CDR3 residues: CAWSDGEGGYNEQFF. CDR3 nucleotide sequence: TGTGCCTGGAGTGACGGGGAGGGGGGCTACAATGAGCAGTTCTTC.

The chain has TRBV27 and TRBJ2-7, with D hard to call. CDR1 and CDR2 (germline): MNHEY, SMNVEV (reference sequence). V was clipped by 4 bases and J by 0 bases, with 7 bases between them. The CDR3 is 13 residues long. The CDR3 here is CASSSHSSYEQYF. As DNA, the CDR3 is TGTGCCAGCAGTTCCCACAGCTCCTACGAGCAGTACTTC.

V and J are TRBV18 and TRBJ1-1; the match to TRBD1 covers 10 bases. The CDR3 length is 14 residues. CDR1 is KGHSH and CDR2 is LQKENI in the germline V gene. Trimming cost V 6 bases and J 5 bases; bases outside gene matches: 6. CDR3 DNA: TGTGCCAGCTCGGACAGGGGGAAGGTAACTGAAGCTTTCTTT. As protein: CASSDRGKVTEAFF. The full variable domain, with the rest looked up from reference TRBV18 and TRBJ1-1, is NAGVMQNPRHLVRRRGQEARLRCSPMKGHSHVYWYRQLPEEGLKFMVYLQKENIIDESGMPKERFSAEFPKEGPSILRIQQVVRGDSAAYFCASSDRGKVTEAFFGQGTRLTVV.

This chain uses TRBV6-6 with TRBJ2-7; 7 bases map to TRBD1. CDR1 is MNHNY and CDR2 is SVGAGI in the germline V gene (reference sequence). CDR3 size: 13 residues. V shed 8 bases, J shed 2 bases, and the junction held 6 bases outside the gene matches. The CDR3 spells CASRRQGAYEQYF. The CDR3 bases are TGTGCCAGCCGGAGACAGGGAGCCTACGAGCAGTACTTC.

The genes are TRBV5-1 and TRBJ2-1; D might be TRBD1 or TRBD2, each matching 6 bases. The ends were cut back, 0 bases at V and 6 bases at J, with 19 bases in the middle. The CDR3 is 17 residues long. The V gene's germline CDR1 is SGHRS and CDR2 YFSETQ. Here the CDR3 reads CASSLAFLGGGSNEQFF. The CDR3 DNA sequence: TGCGCCAGCAGCTTGGCCTTCTTGGGGGGCGGATCCAATGAGCAGTTCTTC. The variable domain in full, with the rest retrieved from reference TRBV5-1 and TRBJ2-1, is KAGVTQTPRYLIKTRGQQVTLSCSPISGHRSVSWYQQTPGQGLQFLFEYFSETQRNKGNFPGRFSGRQFSNSRSEMNVSTLELGDSALYLCASSLAFLGGGSNEQFFGPGTRLTVL.

The genes are TRBV30 and TRBJ2-1; unclear D gene. The CDR3 loop spans 15 amino acids. V lost 3 bases and J lost 0, with 12 bases in between. Germline V CDR1 and CDR2: GTSNPN, SVGIG (reference sequence). This chain's CDR3 is CAWRASPSSYNEQFF. The DNA for the CDR3 is TGTGCCTGGAGGGCCAGCCCAAGCTCCTACAATGAGCAGTTCTTC.

CDR3 region: CASSYGDSRSYLHF. CDR3 nucleotide sequence: TGTGCCAGCAGTTATGGGGACAGTAGAAGTTATCTCCACTTT. The chain employs TRBV6-2 or TRBV6-3 and TRBJ1-6; 7 nucleotides agree with TRBD1. The ends lost 3 bases at V and 16 bases at J; junction bases unmatched: 12. Germline CDR1 reads MNHEY; CDR2 reads SVGEGT. The CDR3 spans 14 residues.

V is TRBV14 and J is TRBJ2-1, with 8 nucleotides matching TRBD2. The germline gives CDR1 SGHDN, CDR2 FVKESK. Losses at the gene ends were 2 bases for V and 8 bases for J; bases not matched to a gene: 5. This CDR3 spans 14 amino acids. CDR3 sequence (DNA): TGTGCCAGCAGCCAATGGGGACTAGGCGATGAGCAGTTCTTC. Encoded protein: CASSQWGLGDEQFF.

A single count supports this clone. The V call is TRBV7-2, the J call TRBJ2-1, with 10 bases fitting TRBD2. Looked up from germline, CDR1 is SGHTA and CDR2 is FQGNSA. This CDR3 has 15 amino acids. The V and J ends lost 4 bases and 7 bases, in that order; junction bases with no gene match: 7. The CDR3 loop reads CASSSLAGASNEQFF. In nucleotides, the CDR3 is TGTGCCAGCAGCTCGCTAGCGGGGGCCAGTAATGAGCAGTTCTTC.

The chain employs TRBV2 and TRBJ2-5; no clear D. Germline lookup yields CDR1 SNHLY and CDR2 FYNNEI. V lost 9 bases to trimming and J lost 5 bases, with 10 bases between them. The CDR3 loop spans 11 amino acids. CDR3 nucleotides: TGTGCCAGTAGGGATAGGGAGACCCAGTACTTC. Translated: CASRDRETQYF.

V gene TRBV19 combines with J gene TRBJ1-6, with TRBD1 as a possible D gene (5 bases). The CDR3 totals 17 residues. Per germline, CDR1 LNHDA and CDR2 SQIVND (reference sequence). V lost 3 bases and J lost 4, with 16 bases in between. The CDR3 DNA is TGTGCCAGTAGTATGTTCGGGACCGACCATTATAATTCACCCCTCCACTTT. Amino acids: CASSMFGTDHYNSPLHF.

This chain links TRBV7-9 with TRBJ1-5; D not certain. The V end lost 2 bases, the J end lost 4 bases, and 3 bases lay between the germline ends. This CDR3 is built from 12 residues. CDR1 is SEHNR, CDR2 FQNEAQ, per germline (reference sequence). CDR3 nucleotide sequence: TGTGCCAGCAGCTTAATAAATCAGCCCCAGCATTTT. Its protein product is CASSLINQPQHF.

In this sample, this clone turned up once. The chain is built from TRBV4-1 and TRBJ1-1, with D tentatively TRBD1 (6 bases). The germline CDR1 and CDR2 sequences are MGHRA and YSYEKL. V was cut by 2 bases and J by 1 base, with 8 bases left in between. This CDR3 contains 14 residues. The DNA of the CDR3 is TGCGCCAGCAGCCAACCGGGACAGAACACTGAAGCTTTCTTT. Residues: CASSQPGQNTEAFF.

The rearrangement uses TRBV30 and TRBJ1-3, with D possibly matching TRBD1 (5 bases). V lost 0 bases and J 0 bases, leaving 9 bases between the germline ends. Germline-derived CDR1 and CDR2 are GTSNPN and SVGIG (reference sequence). The CDR3 spans 15 residues. CDR3 nucleotides: TGTGCCTGGAGTGTCGGGGGGGGCTCTGGAAACACCATATATTTT. This encodes CAWSVGGGSGNTIYF.

V usage is TRBV6-1 and J usage is TRBJ1-4; D is unclear. V shed 2 bases and J shed 3 bases, with 10 bases lying between them. The CDR3 is made up of 15 amino acids. Germline-derived CDR1 and CDR2 are MNHNS and SASEGT. The CDR3 bases are TGTGCCAGCAGTGAAAGCGGGTGGGCTAATGAAAAACTGTTTTTT. It specifies CASSESGWANEKLFF.

The chain joins TRBV12-3 or TRBV12-4 to TRBJ1-1; 7 bases match TRBD1. This CDR3 is built from 13 residues. The V segment lost 7 bases and the J segment 7 bases; nucleotides outside the gene matches: 9. CDR3 DNA sequence: TGTGCCAGCACTCGGACCCAGGGGGGTGAAGCTTTCTTT. Encoded protein: CASTRTQGGEAFF.

This sequence joins TRBV2 and TRBJ1-6; D is perhaps TRBD1 (5 bases). Germline lookup yields CDR1 SNHLY and CDR2 FYNNEI. The length of the CDR3 is 15 residues. Deletions cut 3 bases from V and 9 bases from J, with 15 bases between. CDR3 in DNA: TGTGCCAGCAGTGAGAGGCGGACCGGGGCTTCACCCCTCCACTTT. Translating gives CASSERRTGASPLHF.

The chain links TRBV5-4 to TRBJ2-3, with D maybe TRBD2 (6 bases). CDR1 is SGHNT and CDR2 is YYREEE in the germline V gene (reference sequence). Trimming left V 3 bases short and J 3 bases short, with 17 bases between. The CDR3 is 16 amino acids. CDR3 nucleotide sequence: TGTGCCAGCAGCTCCCCCTCTGGGGGGTGGACAGATACGCAGTATTTT. It is translated as CASSSPSGGWTDTQYF.

This clone appeared a few times. This chain joins TRBV5-5 and TRBJ1-3; maybe TRBD1 (5 bases). Germline CDR1 reads SGHKS; CDR2 reads YYEKEE (reference sequence). This CDR3 has 14 amino acids. The V gene lost 3 bases and the J gene lost 3 bases, with 10 bases spanning the gap. The CDR3 DNA sequence: TGTGCCAGCAGCTCGATTCAGGGTGGAAACACCATATATTTT. This gives the protein CASSSIQGGNTIYF.

This clone was seen only a few times. V usage is TRBV30 and J usage is TRBJ1-2; D is uncertain. Trimming pared 0 bases from V and 7 bases from J, leaving 9 bases between. Germline V gene sequence: CDR1 GTSNPN, CDR2 SVGIG (reference sequence). The CDR3 is 12 residues long. The CDR3 region has the DNA TGTGCCTGGAGTGTACGTGGATCTGGCTACACCTTC. It yields the protein CAWSVRGSGYTF.

The rearrangement uses TRBV5-1 and TRBJ1-1; D possibly corresponds to TRBD1 (6 bases). Germline-derived CDR1 and CDR2 are SGHRS and YFSETQ. This CDR3 spans 16 amino acids. V lost 0 bases to trimming and J lost 7 bases, with 19 bases between them. Here the CDR3 reads CASSLVPGRGGGEAFF. The CDR3 DNA follows: TGCGCCAGCAGCTTGGTTCCGGGCAGGGGTGGAGGTGAAGCTTTCTTT.

The chain is built from TRBV7-2 and TRBJ1-5, with D perhaps matching TRBD1 (5 bases). Germline assignment: CDR1 SGHTA and CDR2 FQGNSA. Trimming removed 7 bases at V and 2 bases at J, with 15 bases between. The CDR3 loop spans 15 amino acids. CDR3 sequence reads: CASTTRVLGNQPQHF. The CDR3 DNA reads TGTGCCAGCACGACCAGGGTCCTAGGCAATCAGCCCCAGCATTTT.

This chain connects TRBV5-1 to TRBJ2-7; D gene ambiguous. CDR1 and CDR2 (germline): SGHRS, YFSETQ. This CDR3 is built from 13 residues. V was clipped by 0 bases and J by 3 bases, with 7 bases between them. The CDR3 here is CASSLGSFYEQYF. Written as DNA, the CDR3 is TGCGCCAGCAGCTTGGGAAGTTTCTACGAGCAGTACTTC.

The gene calls are TRBV7-8 and TRBJ2-7; 13 nucleotides match TRBD2. The CDR3 is 16 amino acids. V shed 5 bases, J shed 2 bases, and the junction held 6 bases outside the gene matches. CDR1 and CDR2 from the germline V gene are SGHVS and FQNEAQ. CDR3 DNA: TGTGCCAGCAGCGCTCAGGGACTAGCGGGGACCTACGAGCAGTACTTC. Amino acid sequence: CASSAQGLAGTYEQYF.

This rearrangement joins TRBV7-2 to TRBJ1-2; D possibly corresponds to TRBD1 (6 bases). Trimming took off 5 bases at V and 4 bases at J, with 14 bases between the two ends. The germline V gene has CDR1 SGHTA and CDR2 FQGNSA. The CDR3 extends over 14 amino acids. CDR3 loop: CASSPKTGPYGYTF. The CDR3 region has the DNA TGTGCCAGCAGCCCCAAGACAGGCCCCTATGGCTACACCTTC.

The chain combines TRBV28 with TRBJ1-2; D unresolved. The CDR3 runs to 15 residues. Germline-derived CDR1 and CDR2 are MDHEN and SYDVKM. Trimming took 10 bases from V and 8 from J, leaving 26 bases between them. As DNA, the CDR3 is TGTGCCACCCTATTATCAGGTGCCCAATCCGGGGGCTACACCTTC. This sequence encodes CATLLSGAQSGGYTF.

The chain is built from TRBV6-5 and TRBJ2-7; tentative D call: TRBD2 (5 bases). V was trimmed by 5 bases and J by 2 bases, leaving 16 bases between them. CDR3 length: 15 residues. Per the germline V gene, CDR1 is MNHEY and CDR2 is SVGAGI. In nucleotides, the CDR3 is TGTGCCAGCAGTCCTGGCGGAGGCCAAGCCTACGAGCAGTACTTC. This gives the protein CASSPGGGQAYEQYF.

The chain is built from TRBV10-3 and TRBJ1-4; 10 nucleotides agree with TRBD1. J lost 8 bases, V lost 5 bases, and 8 bases had no gene match. The CDR3 covers 15 residues. Germline lookup yields CDR1 ENHRY and CDR2 SYGVKD. CDR3 nucleotide sequence: TGTGCCATCAGTCCCGGGACAGGGGTCAGGGAAAAACTGTTTTTT. Translation: CAISPGTGVREKLFF.

The genes are TRBV5-1 and TRBJ1-1; 8 bases are a match to TRBD1. Germline values: CDR1 SGHRS, CDR2 YFSETQ. With 0 bases clipped from V and 6 bases from J, the junction kept 10 bases outside the gene matches. This CDR3 is 16 amino acids long. CDR3 loop: CASSLGAGGVWSEAFF. The CDR3, as DNA: TGCGCCAGCAGCTTGGGGGCAGGGGGCGTATGGTCTGAAGCTTTCTTT.

The V and J genes are TRBV6-5 and TRBJ1-2; TRBD1 agrees at 11 bases. In germline, CDR1 is MNHEY, CDR2 SVGAGI. The CDR3 has 15 residues. J gave up 2 bases and V 6 bases, and 5 bases lay outside the gene matches. CDR3 sequence: CASRRGQGENYGYTF. In nucleotides, the CDR3 is TGTGCCAGCAGACGGGGACAGGGGGAGAACTATGGCTACACCTTC.

This sequence joins TRBV5-5 and TRBJ1-2; TRBD1 aligns across 11 bases. Germline CDR1 SGHKS, CDR2 YYEKEE (reference sequence). The CDR3 is 14 residues long. V lost 4 bases to trimming and J lost 6 bases; unmatched junction nucleotides: 5. The CDR3 loop reads CASSLQDRGHGYTF. The DNA for the CDR3 is TGTGCCAGCAGCCTCCAGGACAGGGGGCATGGCTACACCTTC.